The T cell receptor (delta chain) described here comes from a study of gamma-delta T cells after stem cell transplantation. TCRdb called clones from the RT-PCR reads again using CATT. Among around 13,000 delta-chain clones listed, roughly 30% were seen once. Germline V lookup: CDR1 GEAIGNYY, CDR2 EKD. V lost 1 base and J lost 2; bases outside the gene matches: 3. The CDR3 covers 18 residues. Points on this clone: The sample carries other DNA sequences with the same CDR3.

Sequenced input: gamma-delta T cells. The receptor was isolated from a human donor. It is not recorded whose cells these are; they may come from a transplant donor. This chain uses TRDV2 with TRDJ3; 11 bases fit TRDD3. The CDR3 is CACDTLLGDTWDTRQMFF. Here the CDR3 DNA reads TGTGCCTGTGACACTCTACTGGGGGATACCTGGGACACCCGACAGATGTTTTTC.